These 23 T cell receptor beta chains were all obtained from the same sample, sequenced in a study of blood T cell repertoires in COVID-19. Assay: immunoSEQ multiplex PCR; the TCRdb copy retains only in-frame clones and omits some. The repertoire holds some 110,000 clones, with 82% as singletons. Sequencing used peripheral blood. These receptors were obtained from a man aged 60-69 years with acute or convalescent COVID-19.

This clone was found a few times. This rearrangement joins TRBV7-8 to TRBJ2-7; D may be TRBD1 (5 bases). Germline V gene lookup returns CDR1 SGHVS and CDR2 FQNEAQ. With 2 bases removed from V and 1 base from J, the gap between germline ends came to 21 bases. There are 18 residues in the CDR3. The CDR3 reads CASSLRSKAGFPSYEQYF. For the CDR3, the DNA is TGTGCCAGCAGCTTAAGGAGCAAGGCAGGGTTCCCTTCCTACGAGCAGTACTTC. The entire variable domain, with the rest obtained from reference TRBV7-8 and TRBJ2-7, is as follows: GAGVSQSPRYKVAKRGQDVALRCDPISGHVSLFWYQQALGQGPEFLTYFQNEAQLDKSGLPSDRFFAERPEGSVSTLKIQRTQQEDSAVYLCASSLRSKAGFPSYEQYFGPGTRLTVT.

The chain employs TRBV7-3 and TRBJ2-1; 10 bases are shared with TRBD2. Trimming at V came to 3 bases and at J to 6 bases, leaving 5 bases not matched to a gene. This CDR3 spans 15 amino acids. Germline lookup yields CDR1 SGHTA and CDR2 FQGTGA. The CDR3 is CASSFPTSGANEQFF. CDR3 nucleotide sequence: TGTGCCAGCAGCTTCCCCACTAGCGGGGCCAATGAGCAGTTCTTC.

The chain is built from TRBV7-2 and TRBJ2-7; TRBD1 aligns across 9 bases. The germline gives CDR1 SGHTA, CDR2 FQGNSA. The CDR3 has 15 amino acids. J was trimmed by 2 bases and V by 4 bases; bases with no gene match: 6. CDR3 in DNA: TGTGCCAGCAGCTCACAGGGGGCTCCAACCTACGAGCAGTACTTC. Translating gives CASSSQGAPTYEQYF.

This sequence joins TRBV6-1 and TRBJ2-3; 9 nucleotides line up with TRBD1. Germline V lookup: CDR1 MNHNS, CDR2 SASEGT. The length of the CDR3 is 15 residues. The V and J ends lost 2 bases and 1 base, in that order; junction bases with no gene match: 1. CDR3 loop: CASSERTGGTDTQYF. For the CDR3, the DNA is TGTGCCAGCAGTGAAAGGACAGGGGGCACAGATACGCAGTATTTT.

The chain joins TRBV7-6 to TRBJ1-5; D is ambiguous. The CDR3 totals 14 residues. With 1 base removed from V and 2 bases from J, the gap between germline ends came to 6 bases. CDR1 is SGHVS, CDR2 FNYEAQ, per germline. CDR3 nucleotides: TGTGCCAGCAGCTTAGTGGTAGGCAATCAGCCCCAGCATTTT. It translates to CASSLVVGNQPQHF.

V gene TRBV9 combines with J gene TRBJ1-4, with D perhaps matching TRBD1 (6 bases). From germline, CDR1 is SGDLS and CDR2 YYNGEE. This CDR3 is 15 amino acids long. V was shortened by 4 bases and J by 8 bases, with 18 bases between the two germline ends. CDR3 region: CASSSPGGRREKLFF. The CDR3 nucleotides are TGTGCCAGCAGCTCCCCCGGGGGGCGGAGGGAAAAACTGTTTTTT.

The CDR3, as DNA: TGTGCCATCAGTGGAGGGGACAGGCGCCGCTCCTACGAGCAGTACTTC. Translation gives CAISGGDRRRSYEQYF. This chain links TRBV10-3 with TRBJ2-7; 8 nucleotides agree with TRBD1. V trimming: 4 bases; J trimming: 0 bases; junction bases outside the gene matches: 8. The CDR3 covers 16 residues. The germline V gene encodes CDR1 ENHRY and CDR2 SYGVKD.

The rearrangement links TRBV28 to TRBJ2-7; 8 positions match TRBD1. CDR3 length equals 14 residues. V was clipped by 5 bases and J by 4 bases; unmatched bases: 7. Germline loops: CDR1 MDHEN, CDR2 SYDVKM. The CDR3 DNA sequence: TGTGCCAGCAGTCTAGGACAGGGTCAGTACGAGCAGTACTTC. It encodes CASSLGQGQYEQYF.

The V and J genes are TRBV12-3 or TRBV12-4 and TRBJ2-7; TRBD1 is a possible D gene (5 bases). The CDR3 contains 13 residues. Trimming left V 4 bases short and J 3 bases short, with 10 bases between. The CDR3 reads CASSSDSVYEQYF. Written as DNA, the CDR3 is TGTGCCAGCAGTTCCGACAGCGTCTACGAGCAGTACTTC.

The chain recombines TRBV27 with TRBJ1-6; the D is unclear. The CDR3 runs to 15 residues. Germline CDR1 is MNHEY and CDR2 is SMNVEV (reference sequence). Trimming cost V 2 bases and J 5 bases, with 10 bases left between them. The CDR3 DNA sequence: TGTGCCAGCAGTTTAGTGGTACAGAATAATTCACCCCTCCACTTT. Its translation: CASSLVVQNNSPLHF.

This chain uses TRBV19 with TRBJ2-3, with a tentative D call TRBD1 (6 bases). The ends were cut back, 1 base at V and 9 bases at J, with 20 bases in the middle. Germline V gives CDR1 LNHDA, CDR2 SQIVND (reference sequence). The CDR3 totals 16 residues. CDR3 nucleotide sequence: TGTGCCAGTAGTATAGCGGTTGGGGGCGCAGGGCGGACGCAGTATTTT. Translation gives CASSIAVGGAGRTQYF.

With respect to this clone: The sample has other DNA sequences that encode this CDR3 too. V gene TRBV18 combines with J gene TRBJ1-1, with D possibly TRBD1 on 6 matching bases. Looked up from germline, CDR1 is KGHSH and CDR2 is LQKENI. V dropped 4 bases and J dropped 2 bases, with 11 bases sitting between them. The CDR3 has 14 residues. CDR3 coding DNA: TGTGCCAGCTCACTTTGGACAGCCAACACTGAAGCTTTCTTT. This sequence encodes CASSLWTANTEAFF.

The CDR3 protein is CASSKGGTGGGGYTF. The CDR3 region has the DNA TGTGCCAGCAGCAAAGGGGGGACAGGGGGCGGCGGCTACACCTTC. V and J are TRBV7-8 and TRBJ1-2, with 12 bases that match TRBD1. Germline CDR1 reads SGHVS; CDR2 reads FQNEAQ. This CDR3 has 15 residues. J was trimmed by 8 bases and V by 5 bases; bases with no gene match: 9.

The chain combines TRBV7-2 with TRBJ2-7; TRBD2 aligns across 14 bases. Germline assignment: CDR1 SGHTA and CDR2 FQGNSA. The V gene end was trimmed by 5 bases and the J gene end by 6 bases; junction bases not matched to a gene: 6. The CDR3 is 15 residues long. CDR3 amino acids: CASSMGLAGVSEQYF. In DNA form, the CDR3 reads TGTGCCAGCAGCATGGGACTAGCGGGAGTCAGCGAGCAGTACTTC.

The J gene is TRBJ2-7, the V gene TRBV10-2; 14 bases line up with TRBD2. The CDR3 loop spans 16 amino acids. In germline, CDR1 is WSHSY, CDR2 SAAADI. V trimming: 3 bases; J trimming: 6 bases; junction bases outside the gene matches: 7. This CDR3 is CASSDPGLAGGGEQYF. For the CDR3, the DNA is TGCGCCAGCAGTGACCCCGGACTAGCGGGGGGTGGCGAGCAGTACTTC.

The V and J genes are TRBV6-1 and TRBJ2-1; 9 nucleotides match TRBD1. This CDR3 is 15 amino acids long. CDR1 and CDR2 from the germline V gene are MNHNS and SASEGT. V trimming: 3 bases; J trimming: 9 bases; junction bases outside the gene matches: 9. This chain's CDR3 is CASSDPRTGDTEQFF. Written as DNA, the CDR3 is TGTGCCAGCAGTGACCCTAGGACAGGGGACACTGAGCAGTTCTTC.

The V call is TRBV28, the J call TRBJ1-3, with a weak D call TRBD1 (6 bases). Germline values: CDR1 MDHEN, CDR2 SYDVKM. The CDR3 has 15 residues. The ends were cut back, 1 base at V and 2 bases at J, with 9 bases in the middle. For the CDR3, the DNA is TGTGCCAGCAGTTTATTGGGGACAACTGGAAACACCATATATTTT. Protein product: CASSLLGTTGNTIYF.

The V and J genes are TRBV9 and TRBJ2-5, with TRBD1 identical over 7 bases. V was clipped by 4 bases and J by 2 bases; unmatched bases: 5. Germline V gene lookup returns CDR1 SGDLS and CDR2 YYNGEE. The CDR3 extends over 14 amino acids. CDR3 sequence (DNA): TGTGCCAGCAGCCCCGGGACAGTACAAGAGACCCAGTACTTC. This translates into CASSPGTVQETQYF.

The chain combines TRBV5-1 with TRBJ2-7; D call uncertain. The germline V gene encodes CDR1 SGHRS and CDR2 YFSETQ. This CDR3 contains 12 residues. Trimming stripped 2 bases from V and 3 bases from J, with 6 bases between. The CDR3 here is CASSFGDYEQYF. CDR3 nucleotides: TGCGCCAGCAGCTTTGGAGACTACGAGCAGTACTTC.

This chain uses TRBV6-4 with TRBJ2-3; 10 bases are a match to TRBD1. Per germline, CDR1 MRHNA and CDR2 SNTAGT. The J segment lost 5 bases and the V segment lost 5 bases, leaving 7 bases of the junction unmatched. CDR3 size: 15 residues. CDR3 sequence (DNA): TGTGCCAGCAGTTCCGGACAGGGGGGAGGAGATACGCAGTATTTT. Amino acids: CASSSGQGGGDTQYF.

For this clone: The sample contains more than one DNA sequence encoding this CDR3. The genes are TRBV11-2 and TRBJ2-5; D remains ambiguous. The germline V gene encodes CDR1 SGHAT and CDR2 FQNNGV. V was shortened by 1 base and J by 5 bases, with 8 bases between the two germline ends. The CDR3 has 13 residues. In DNA, the CDR3 is TGTGCCAGCAGCTTAGGAGGTGGCGAGACCCAGTACTTC. This translates into CASSLGGGETQYF.

This chain uses TRBV14 with TRBJ2-5, with a tentative D call TRBD2 (6 bases). Trimming pared 4 bases from V and 2 bases from J, leaving 11 bases between. CDR3 size: 14 residues. CDR1 and CDR2 (germline): SGHDN, FVKESK. CDR3 protein: CASSRGVSQETQYF. The CDR3 DNA sequence: TGTGCCAGCAGCCGCGGGGTTTCACAAGAGACCCAGTACTTC.

The gene calls are TRBV25-1 and TRBJ1-1, with 7 bases matching TRBD1. The CDR3 totals 13 residues. Trimming took 7 bases from V and 9 from J; bases not matched to a gene: 11. The germline V gene encodes CDR1 MGHDK and CDR2 SYGVNS. CDR3 sequence reads: CASNPRDRSQAFF. CDR3 sequence (DNA): TGTGCCAGCAACCCCCGGGACAGATCACAAGCTTTCTTT.